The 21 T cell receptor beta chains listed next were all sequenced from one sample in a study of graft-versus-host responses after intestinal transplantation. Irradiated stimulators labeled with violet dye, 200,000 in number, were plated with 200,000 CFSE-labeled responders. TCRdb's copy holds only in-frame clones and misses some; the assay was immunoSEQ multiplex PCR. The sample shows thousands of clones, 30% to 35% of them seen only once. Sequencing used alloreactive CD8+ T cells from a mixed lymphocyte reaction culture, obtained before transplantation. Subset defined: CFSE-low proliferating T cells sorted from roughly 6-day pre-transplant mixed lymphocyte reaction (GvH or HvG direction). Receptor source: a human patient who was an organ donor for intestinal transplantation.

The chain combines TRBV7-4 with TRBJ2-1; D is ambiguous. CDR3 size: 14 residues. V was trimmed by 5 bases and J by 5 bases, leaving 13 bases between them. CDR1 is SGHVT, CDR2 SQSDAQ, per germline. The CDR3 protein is CASSPRSAHNEQFF. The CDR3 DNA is TGTGCCAGCAGCCCCCGGAGTGCCCACAATGAGCAGTTCTTC.

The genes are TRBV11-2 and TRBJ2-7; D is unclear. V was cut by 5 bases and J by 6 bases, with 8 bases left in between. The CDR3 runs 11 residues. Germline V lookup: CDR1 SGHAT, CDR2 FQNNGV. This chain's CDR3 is CASSPLSEQYF. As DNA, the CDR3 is TGTGCCAGCAGCCCCCTGTCCGAGCAGTACTTC.

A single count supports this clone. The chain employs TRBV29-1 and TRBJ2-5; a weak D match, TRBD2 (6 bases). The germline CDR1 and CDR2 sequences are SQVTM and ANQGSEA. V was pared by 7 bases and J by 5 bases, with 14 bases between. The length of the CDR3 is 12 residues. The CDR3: CSASRGRETQYF. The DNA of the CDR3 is TGCAGCGCCTCGCGGGGCAGGGAGACCCAGTACTTC. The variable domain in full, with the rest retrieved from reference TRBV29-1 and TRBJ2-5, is SAVISQKPSRDICQRGTSLTIQCQVDSQVTMMFWYRQQPGQSLTLIATANQGSEATYESGFVIDKFPISRPNLTFSTLTVSNMSPEDSSIYLCSASRGRETQYFGPGTRLLVL.

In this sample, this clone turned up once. The CDR3 loop is CASSQVSGRAHEQFF. The CDR3, as DNA: TGTGCCAGCAGCCAAGTCAGCGGGAGGGCCCACGAGCAGTTCTTC. V usage is TRBV14 and J usage is TRBJ2-1, with TRBD2 matching over 10 bases. Trimming removed 1 base from V and 10 bases from J; junction bases left unmatched: 7. The germline gives CDR1 SGHDN, CDR2 FVKESK. This CDR3 region has 15 residues.

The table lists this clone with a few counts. The CDR3 here is CASSESGEATEAFF. In DNA, the CDR3 is TGTGCCAGCAGTGAATCGGGGGAGGCCACTGAAGCTTTCTTT. V usage is TRBV6-1 and J usage is TRBJ1-1; D possibly corresponds to TRBD1 (5 bases). The CDR3 consists of 14 residues. CDR1 and CDR2 (germline): MNHNS, SASEGT. The V end was cut by 2 bases, the J end by 4 bases, with 11 bases between.

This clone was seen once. This CDR3 reads CASSSFGQGAYEQYF. CDR3 DNA sequence: TGTGCCAGCAGCTCTTTCGGACAGGGGGCCTACGAGCAGTACTTC. This sequence joins TRBV11-3 and TRBJ2-7, with TRBD1 identical over 10 bases. The CDR3 is 15 amino acids. The V and J ends lost 4 bases and 2 bases, in that order; junction bases with no gene match: 5. The germline gives CDR1 SGHNT, CDR2 YENEEA.

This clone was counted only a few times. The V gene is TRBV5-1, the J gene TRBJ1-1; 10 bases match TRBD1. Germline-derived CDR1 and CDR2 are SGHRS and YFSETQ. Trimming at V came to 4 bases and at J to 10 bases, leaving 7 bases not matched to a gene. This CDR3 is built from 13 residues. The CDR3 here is CASSVTGGFLAFF. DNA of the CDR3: TGCGCCAGCAGCGTGACAGGGGGCTTTCTAGCTTTCTTT.

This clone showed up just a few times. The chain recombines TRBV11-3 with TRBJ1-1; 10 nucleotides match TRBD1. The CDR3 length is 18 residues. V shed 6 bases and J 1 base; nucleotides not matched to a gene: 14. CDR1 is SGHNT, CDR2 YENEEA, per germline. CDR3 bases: TGTGCCAGCAGGTCAAGACAGGGGGCCTCTCAGGAGAACACTGAAGCTTTCTTT. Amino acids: CASRSRQGASQENTEAFF.

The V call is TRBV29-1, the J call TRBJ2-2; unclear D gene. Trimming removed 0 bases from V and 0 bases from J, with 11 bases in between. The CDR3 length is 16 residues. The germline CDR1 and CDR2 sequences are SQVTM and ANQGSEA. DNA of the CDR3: TGCAGCGTTGAAGATCCCGACACCGCGAACACCGGGGAGCTGTTTTTT. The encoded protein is CSVEDPDTANTGELFF.

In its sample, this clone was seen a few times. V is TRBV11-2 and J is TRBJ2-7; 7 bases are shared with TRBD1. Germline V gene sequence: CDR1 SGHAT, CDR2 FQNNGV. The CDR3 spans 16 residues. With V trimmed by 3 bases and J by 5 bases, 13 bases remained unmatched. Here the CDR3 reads CASSFLTGTAFDEQYF. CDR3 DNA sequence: TGTGCCAGCAGCTTCCTAACCGGGACAGCTTTCGACGAGCAGTACTTC.

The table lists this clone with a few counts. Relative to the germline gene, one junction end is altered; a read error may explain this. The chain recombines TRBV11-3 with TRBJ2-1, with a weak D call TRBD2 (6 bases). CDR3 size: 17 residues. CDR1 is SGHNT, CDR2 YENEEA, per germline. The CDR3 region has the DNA TGTGCCAGCAGCTTGTCCAGCGCGGGGTCCTTCTACGATGAGCAGTTCTTC. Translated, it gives CASSLSSAGSFYDEQFF.

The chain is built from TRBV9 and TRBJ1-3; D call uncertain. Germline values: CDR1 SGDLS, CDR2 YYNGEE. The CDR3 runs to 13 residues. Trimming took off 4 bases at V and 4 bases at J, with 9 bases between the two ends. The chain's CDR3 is CASSPYSGNTIYF. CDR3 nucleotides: TGTGCCAGCAGCCCGTACTCCGGAAACACCATATATTTT.

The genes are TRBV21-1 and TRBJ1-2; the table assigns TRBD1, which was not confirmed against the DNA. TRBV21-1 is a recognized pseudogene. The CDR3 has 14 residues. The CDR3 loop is CASNPDRGDYGYTF. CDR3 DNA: TGTGCCAGCAATCCGGACAGGGGGGACTATGGCTACACCTTC.

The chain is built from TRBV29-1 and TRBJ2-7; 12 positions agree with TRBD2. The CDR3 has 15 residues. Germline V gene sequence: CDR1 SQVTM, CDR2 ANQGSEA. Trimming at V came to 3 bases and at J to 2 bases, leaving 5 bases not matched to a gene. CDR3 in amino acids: CSVEGLAGAAYEQYF. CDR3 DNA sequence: TGCAGCGTTGAGGGACTAGCGGGCGCCGCCTACGAGCAGTACTTC.

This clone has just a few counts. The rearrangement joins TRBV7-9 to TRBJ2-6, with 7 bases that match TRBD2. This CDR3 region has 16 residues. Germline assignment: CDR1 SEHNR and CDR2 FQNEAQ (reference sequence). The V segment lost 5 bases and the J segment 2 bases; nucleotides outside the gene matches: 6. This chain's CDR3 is CASSQDGGAGANVLTF. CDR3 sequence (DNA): TGTGCCAGCAGCCAAGATGGGGGGGCTGGGGCCAACGTCCTGACTTTC.

CDR3 loop: CASSRGLAVGQFF. The CDR3 DNA reads TGTGCCAGCAGCCGCGGACTAGCGGTGGGCCAGTTCTTC. The rearrangement links TRBV7-9 to TRBJ2-1, with 10 positions matching TRBD2. With V trimmed by 5 bases and J by 13 bases, 8 bases remained unmatched. The CDR3 has 13 amino acids. Germline V gives CDR1 SEHNR, CDR2 FQNEAQ (reference sequence).

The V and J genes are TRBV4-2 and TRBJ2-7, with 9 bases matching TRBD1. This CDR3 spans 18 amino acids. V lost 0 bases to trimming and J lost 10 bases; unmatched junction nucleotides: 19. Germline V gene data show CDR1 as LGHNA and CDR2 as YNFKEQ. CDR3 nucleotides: TGTGCCAGCAGCCAAGAAGCGGACTTTGGGACAGGGTCCTTCGAACAGTACTTC. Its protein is CASSQEADFGTGSFEQYF.

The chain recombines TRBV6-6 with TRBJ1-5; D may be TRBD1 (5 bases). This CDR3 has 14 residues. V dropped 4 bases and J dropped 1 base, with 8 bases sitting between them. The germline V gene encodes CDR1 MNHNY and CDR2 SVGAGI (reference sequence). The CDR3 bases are TGTGCCAGCAGTTTACAGGAGAGCAATCAGCCCCAGCATTTT. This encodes CASSLQESNQPQHF.

The CDR3, as DNA: TGTGCCAGCGCCCCCCTAAGCGGGAAGGTCGAGCAGTACTTC. Translation gives CASAPLSGKVEQYF. The chain employs TRBV7-6 and TRBJ2-7; 7 bases map to TRBD2. The germline CDR1 and CDR2 sequences are SGHVS and FNYEAQ. CDR3 length: 14 residues. Unmatched junction bases numbered 13, after V lost 8 bases and J lost 6 bases.

As DNA, the CDR3 is TGTGCCAGCTCACCCAACCCGGGCAGGGGGCCCCACGAGCAGTACTTC. Protein: CASSPNPGRGPHEQYF. The gene calls are TRBV18 and TRBJ2-7; 8 bases map to TRBD1. J was trimmed by 5 bases and V by 3 bases; bases with no gene match: 12. The CDR3 runs to 16 residues. Germline V CDR1 and CDR2: KGHSH, LQKENI.

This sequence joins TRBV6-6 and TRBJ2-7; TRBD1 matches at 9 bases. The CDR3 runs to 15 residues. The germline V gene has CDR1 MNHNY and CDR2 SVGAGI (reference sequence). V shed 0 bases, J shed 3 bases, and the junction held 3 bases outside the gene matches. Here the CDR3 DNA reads TGTGCCAGCAGTTACTCGGGGACAGGGCTCTACGAGCAGTACTTC. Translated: CASSYSGTGLYEQYF.